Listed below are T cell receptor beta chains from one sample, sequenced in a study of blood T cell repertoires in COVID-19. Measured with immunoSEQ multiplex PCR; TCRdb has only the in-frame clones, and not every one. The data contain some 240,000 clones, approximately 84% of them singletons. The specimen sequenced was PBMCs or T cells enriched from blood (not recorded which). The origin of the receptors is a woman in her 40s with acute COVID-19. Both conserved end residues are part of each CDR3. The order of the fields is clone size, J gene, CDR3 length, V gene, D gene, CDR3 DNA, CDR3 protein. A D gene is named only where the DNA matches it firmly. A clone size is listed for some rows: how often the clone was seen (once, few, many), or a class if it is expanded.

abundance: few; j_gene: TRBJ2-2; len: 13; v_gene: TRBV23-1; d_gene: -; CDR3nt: TGCGCCAGTTCCGAGGCGAACACCGGGGAGCTGTTTTTT; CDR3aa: CASSEANTGELFF
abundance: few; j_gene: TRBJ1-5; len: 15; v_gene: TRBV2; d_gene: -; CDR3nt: TGTGCCAGCAGTCTACAGGGAAGCAAGAATCAGCCCCAGCATTTT; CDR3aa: CASSLQGSKNQPQHF
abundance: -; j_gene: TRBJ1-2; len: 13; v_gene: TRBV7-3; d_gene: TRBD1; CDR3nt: TGTGCCAGCAGCTTAAAGGGGGCGCAGAGCTACACCTTC; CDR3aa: CASSLKGAQSYTF
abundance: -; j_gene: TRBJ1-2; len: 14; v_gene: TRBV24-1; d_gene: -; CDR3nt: TGTGCCACCAGTGAAATGACAGTTAACTATGGCTACACCTTC; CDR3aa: CATSEMTVNYGYTF
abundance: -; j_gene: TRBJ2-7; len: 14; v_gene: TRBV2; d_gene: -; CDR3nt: TGTGCCAGCAGTCTCCCTAGGATTGACTACGAGCAGTACTTC; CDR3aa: CASSLPRIDYEQYF
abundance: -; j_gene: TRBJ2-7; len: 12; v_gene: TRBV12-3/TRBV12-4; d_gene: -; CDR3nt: TGTGCCAGCAGTTCACAGTTCAACGAGCAGTACTTC; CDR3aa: CASSSQFNEQYF
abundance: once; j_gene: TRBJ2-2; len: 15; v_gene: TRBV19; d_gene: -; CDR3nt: TGTGCCAGTAGTATCTCGGAGACGAACACCGGGGAGCTGTTTTTT; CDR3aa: CASSISETNTGELFF
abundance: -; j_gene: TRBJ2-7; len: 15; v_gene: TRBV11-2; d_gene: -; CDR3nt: TGTGCCAGCAGGCCAGCGGATGCTTCCCTCTACGAGCAGTACTTC; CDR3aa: CASRPADASLYEQYF
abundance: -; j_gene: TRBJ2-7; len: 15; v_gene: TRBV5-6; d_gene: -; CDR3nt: TGTGCCAGCAGCACCGGGCCAACTAGATTTTACGAGCAGTACTTC; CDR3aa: CASSTGPTRFYEQYF
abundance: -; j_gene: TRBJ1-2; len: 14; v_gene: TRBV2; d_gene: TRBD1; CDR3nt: TGTGCCAGCAGTGAGGGGACAGGGCTCTATGGCTACACCTTC; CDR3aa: CASSEGTGLYGYTF
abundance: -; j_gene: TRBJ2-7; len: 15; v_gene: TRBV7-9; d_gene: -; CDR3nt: TGTGCCAGCAGCTCCCTTATGGGGGAGGCTAGCGAGCAGTACTTC; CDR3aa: CASSSLMGEASEQYF
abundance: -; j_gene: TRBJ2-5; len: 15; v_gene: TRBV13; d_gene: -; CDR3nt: TGTGCCAGCAGCTCCTCCGGGGCCTGGGAGGTGACCCAGTACTTC; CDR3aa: CASSSSGAWEVTQYF
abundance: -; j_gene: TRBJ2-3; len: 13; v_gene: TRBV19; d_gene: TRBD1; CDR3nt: TGTGCCGACGGGACAGGGAGGCCAGATACGCAGTATTTT; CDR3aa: CADGTGRPDTQYF
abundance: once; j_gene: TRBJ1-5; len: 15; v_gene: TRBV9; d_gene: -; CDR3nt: TGTGCCAGCAGCGTAGATGGGGGGGAAAATCAGCCCCAGCATTTT; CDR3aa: CASSVDGGENQPQHF
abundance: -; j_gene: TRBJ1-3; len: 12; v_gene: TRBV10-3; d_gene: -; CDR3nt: TGTGCCATAGGGGACTCTGGAAACACCATATATTTT; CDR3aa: CAIGDSGNTIYF
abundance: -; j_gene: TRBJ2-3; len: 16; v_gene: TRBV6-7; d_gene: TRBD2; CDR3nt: TGTGCCAGCAGTTGGGCGCGGGAGGGCCAAGGAGATACGCAGTATTTT; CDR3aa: CASSWAREGQGDTQYF
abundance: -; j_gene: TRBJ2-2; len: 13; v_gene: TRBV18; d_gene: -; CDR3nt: TGTGCCAGCTCACCTAAGGCGGACGGGGAGCTGTTTTTT; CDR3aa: CASSPKADGELFF
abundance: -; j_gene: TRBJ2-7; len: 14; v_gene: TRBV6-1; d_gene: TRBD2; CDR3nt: TGTGCCAGCAGTGAGGCTAGCGGGATTTACGAGCAGTACTTC; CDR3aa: CASSEASGIYEQYF
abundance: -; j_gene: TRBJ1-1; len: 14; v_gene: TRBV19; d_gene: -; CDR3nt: TGTGCCAGTAGTATCAGTGGGCGGAACACTGAAGCTTTCTTT; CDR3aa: CASSISGRNTEAFF
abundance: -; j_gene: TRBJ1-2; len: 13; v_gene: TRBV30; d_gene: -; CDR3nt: TGTGCCTGGAGTATTCAGGATCTCTATGGCTACACCTTC; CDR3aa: CAWSIQDLYGYTF
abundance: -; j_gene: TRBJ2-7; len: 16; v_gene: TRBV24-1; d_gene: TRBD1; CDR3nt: TGTGCCACCAGTGAGTATGGGACAGGGAGTTCCTACGAGCAGTACTTC; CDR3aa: CATSEYGTGSSYEQYF
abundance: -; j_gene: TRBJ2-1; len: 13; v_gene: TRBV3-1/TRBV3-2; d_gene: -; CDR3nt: TGTGCCAGCAGCCCCGGGAGTTACAATGAGCAGTTCTTC; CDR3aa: CASSPGSYNEQFF
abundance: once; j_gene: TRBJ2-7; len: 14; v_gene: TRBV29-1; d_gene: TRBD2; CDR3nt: TGCAGCGTCCGTAGTCCTAGCGGGAGTTACGAGCAGTACTTC; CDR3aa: CSVRSPSGSYEQYF
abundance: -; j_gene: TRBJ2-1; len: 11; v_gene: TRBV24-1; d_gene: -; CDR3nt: TGTGCCACCAGTGGGGCCAGGGCCCAGTTCTTC; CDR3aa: CATSGARAQFF
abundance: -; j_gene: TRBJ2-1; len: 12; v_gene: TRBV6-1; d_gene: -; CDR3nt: TGTGCCAGCAGTGAAAATTCTGATGAGCAGTTCTTC; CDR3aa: CASSENSDEQFF
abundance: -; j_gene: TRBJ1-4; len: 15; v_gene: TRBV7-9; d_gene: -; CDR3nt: TGTGCCAGCAGCTTAAGGGAGGGGCCTGATGAAAAACTGTTTTTT; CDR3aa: CASSLREGPDEKLFF
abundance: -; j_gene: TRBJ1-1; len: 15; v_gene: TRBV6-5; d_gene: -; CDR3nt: TGTGCCAGCAGTTACTCGTCAGGCCCAGGGGCTGAAGCTTTCTTT; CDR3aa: CASSYSSGPGAEAFF
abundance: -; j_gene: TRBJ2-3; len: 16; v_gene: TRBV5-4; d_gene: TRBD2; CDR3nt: TGTGCCAGCAGCGGGGGACTAGCGGGAGTAACCGATACGCAGTATTTT; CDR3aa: CASSGGLAGVTDTQYF
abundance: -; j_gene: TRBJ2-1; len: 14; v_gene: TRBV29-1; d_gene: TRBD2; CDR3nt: TGCAGCGTTCTGAGCGGGAGCGGGGGCAATGAGCAGTTCTTC; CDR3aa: CSVLSGSGGNEQFF
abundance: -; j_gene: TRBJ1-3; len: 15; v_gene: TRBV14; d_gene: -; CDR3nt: TGTGCCAGCAGCCAAGTGTTCCACTCTGGAAACACCATATATTTT; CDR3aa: CASSQVFHSGNTIYF
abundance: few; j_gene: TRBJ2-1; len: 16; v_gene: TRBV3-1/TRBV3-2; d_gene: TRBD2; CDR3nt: TGTGCCAGCAGCCAATCACTAGCGGGTTTTTACAATGAGCAGTTCTTC; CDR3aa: CASSQSLAGFYNEQFF
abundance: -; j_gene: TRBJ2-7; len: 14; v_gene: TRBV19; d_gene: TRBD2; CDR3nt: TGTGCCAGTAGTATCGGGACTATATCCTACGAGCAGTACTTC; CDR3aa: CASSIGTISYEQYF
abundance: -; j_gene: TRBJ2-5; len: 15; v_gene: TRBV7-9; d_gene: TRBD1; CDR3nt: TGTGCCAGCAGCTCGACCCACAGGGGACAAGAGACCCAGTACTTC; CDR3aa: CASSSTHRGQETQYF
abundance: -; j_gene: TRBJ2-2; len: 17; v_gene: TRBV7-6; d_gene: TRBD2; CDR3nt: TGTGCCAGCAGCTTAGGGTCATCCGGGACTAGCTTCGGGGAGCTGTTTTTT; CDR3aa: CASSLGSSGTSFGELFF
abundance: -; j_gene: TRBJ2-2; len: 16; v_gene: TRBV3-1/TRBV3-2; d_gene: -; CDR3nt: TGTGCCAGCAGCCAAGTTCTTCTAGGTAACACCGGGGAGCTGTTTTTT; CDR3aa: CASSQVLLGNTGELFF
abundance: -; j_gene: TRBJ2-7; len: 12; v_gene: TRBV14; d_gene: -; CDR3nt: TGTGCCAGCAGCCGAGACAGGCGGGATCAGTACTTC; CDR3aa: CASSRDRRDQYF
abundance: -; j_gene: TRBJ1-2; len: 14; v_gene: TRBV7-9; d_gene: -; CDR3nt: TGTGCCAGCAGCTTACGAGTCGGTAACTATGGCTACACCTTC; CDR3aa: CASSLRVGNYGYTF
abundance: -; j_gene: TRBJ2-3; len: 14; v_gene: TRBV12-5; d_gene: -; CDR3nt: TGTGCTAGTGTGGTGGGGCTTAGCACAGATACGCAGTATTTT; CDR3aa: CASVVGLSTDTQYF
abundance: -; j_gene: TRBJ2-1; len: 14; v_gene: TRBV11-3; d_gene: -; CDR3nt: TGTGCCAGCAGCCCCGGAGGGGAATTCAATGAGCAGTTCTTC; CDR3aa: CASSPGGEFNEQFF
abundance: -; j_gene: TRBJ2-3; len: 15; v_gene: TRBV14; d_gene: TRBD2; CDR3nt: TGTGCCAGCAGCCTACTAGCGGGTTTCACAGATACGCAGTATTTT; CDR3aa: CASSLLAGFTDTQYF
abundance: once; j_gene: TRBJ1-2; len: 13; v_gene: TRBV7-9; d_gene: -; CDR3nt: TGTGCCAGCATCCCCCGGGGAAGCTATGGCTACACCTTC; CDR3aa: CASIPRGSYGYTF
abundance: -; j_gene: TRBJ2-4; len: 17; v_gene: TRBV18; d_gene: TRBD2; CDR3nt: TGTGCCAGCTCACCGAGGGCCACTAGCGGGAGCGATTACATTCAGTACTTC; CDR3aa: CASSPRATSGSDYIQYF
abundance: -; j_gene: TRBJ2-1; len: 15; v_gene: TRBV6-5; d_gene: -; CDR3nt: TGTGCCAGCAGTCGGAGCTGGAGCTCCTACAATGAGCAGTTCTTC; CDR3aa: CASSRSWSSYNEQFF
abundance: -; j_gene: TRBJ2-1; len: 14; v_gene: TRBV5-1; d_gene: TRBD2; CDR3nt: TGCGCCAGCAGCTTGTCGGGAGGGTGGAATGAGCAGTTCTTC; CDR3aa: CASSLSGGWNEQFF
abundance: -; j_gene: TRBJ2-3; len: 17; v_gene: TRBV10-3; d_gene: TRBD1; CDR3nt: TGTGCCATCAGTGACGAGCGCTTGGGGACAGGGCGAGATACGCAGTATTTT; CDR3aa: CAISDERLGTGRDTQYF
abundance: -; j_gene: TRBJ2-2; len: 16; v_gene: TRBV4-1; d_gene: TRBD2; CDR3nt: TGCGCCAGCAGCCAACCCGGGACTAGCGTCTTCGGGGAGCTGTTTTTT; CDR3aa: CASSQPGTSVFGELFF
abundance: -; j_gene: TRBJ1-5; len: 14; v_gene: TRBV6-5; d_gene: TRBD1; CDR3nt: TGTGCCAGCAGCGGGACAGGGGGCGTACAGCCCCAGCATTTT; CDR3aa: CASSGTGGVQPQHF
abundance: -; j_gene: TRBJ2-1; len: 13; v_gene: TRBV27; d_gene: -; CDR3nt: TGTGCCAGCAGTTTATCACTAGCCAATGAGCAGTTCTTC; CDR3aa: CASSLSLANEQFF
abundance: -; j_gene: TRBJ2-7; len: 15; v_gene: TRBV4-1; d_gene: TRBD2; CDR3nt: TGCGCCAGCAGCCAAGATGTCCTAGCGGGAGAATCCCAGTACTTC; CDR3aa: CASSQDVLAGESQYF
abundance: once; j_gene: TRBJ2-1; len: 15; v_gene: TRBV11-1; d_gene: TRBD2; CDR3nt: TGTGCCAGCAGCTTAGCGCTTGTAGCGGGAGGTGAGCAGTTCTTC; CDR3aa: CASSLALVAGGEQFF
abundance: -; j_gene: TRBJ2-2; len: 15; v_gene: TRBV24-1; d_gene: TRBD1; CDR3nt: TGTGCCACCAGTGACACAGGGGTAAACACCGGGGAGCTGTTTTTT; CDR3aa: CATSDTGVNTGELFF
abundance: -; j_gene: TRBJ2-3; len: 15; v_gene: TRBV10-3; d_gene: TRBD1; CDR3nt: TGTGCCATCAGTGAGCCGGGACAGGGGAAAGATACGCAGTATTTT; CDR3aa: CAISEPGQGKDTQYF
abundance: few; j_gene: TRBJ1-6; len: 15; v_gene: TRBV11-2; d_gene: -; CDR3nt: TGTGCCAGCAGCTTAGAGCGATTTAATAATTCACCCCTCCACTTT; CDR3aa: CASSLERFNNSPLHF